The 27 T cell receptor beta chains in this list originate from one sample, sequenced in a study of T cell repertoires in cytomegalovirus infection (dated by TCRdb to between 2018 and 2021). The sequencer listed for this sample is Illumina HiSeq 1500. Through fastp at Q25 and MiXCR, TCRdb rebuilt clones from the public reads, retaining in-frame beta chains. Each record represents a unique CDR3 protein, reported with the most common genes and DNA among its rows. Present in this sample are fewer than 550,000 distinct CDR3 sequences, 26% of which were seen just once. Approximately 13% of the sample goes to the ten largest clones. The sequenced material came from PBMCs. Source of these receptors: a human donor in good health (CMV status not recorded). Some clones in this sample may be carry-over from other donors' samples.

This chain joins TRBV20-1 and TRBJ1-1; D ambiguous. The CDR3 totals 14 residues. CDR1 DFQATT and CDR2 SNEGSKA come from the germline V gene (reference sequence). Trimming pared 0 bases from V and 3 bases from J, leaving 11 bases between. CDR3 amino acids: CSARDSGSYTEAFF. The CDR3 bases are TGCAGTGCTAGAGATTCGGGGTCATACACTGAAGCTTTCTTT.

This clonotype was counted only a few times. J is TRBJ2-1 and V is TRBV4-1; no definite D call. CDR1 is MGHRA, CDR2 YSYEKL, per germline. The CDR3 loop spans 15 amino acids. V lost 2 bases, J lost 11 bases, and 19 bases lay in between. For the CDR3, the DNA is TGCGCCAGCAGCCAACCAAGGGAAGCTGCAAGAAAGCAGTTCTTC. Encoded protein: CASSQPREAARKQFF.

The V gene is TRBV6-2 or TRBV6-3, the J gene TRBJ2-2; 10 positions match TRBD1. Germline V gene sequence: CDR1 MNHEY, CDR2 SVGEGT. V was clipped by 7 bases and J by 3 bases; unmatched bases: 8. The CDR3 consists of 16 residues. The CDR3 reads CASTLGDRGDTGELFF. CDR3 coding DNA: TGTGCCAGCACCCTGGGGGACAGGGGTGACACCGGGGAGCTGTTTTTT.

The genes are TRBV28 and TRBJ1-1; D possibly corresponds to TRBD1 (5 bases). Between the trimmed V and J ends, which lost 1 base and 4 bases, there was a span of 13 bases. Germline loops: CDR1 MDHEN, CDR2 SYDVKM. The CDR3 has 15 residues. The CDR3 DNA reads as TGTGCCAGCAGTTTATCGGGGCAGGGTTCCACTGAAGCTTTCTTT. Protein: CASSLSGQGSTEAFF.

The chain links TRBV12-3 or TRBV12-4 to TRBJ1-3, with D perhaps matching TRBD1 (5 bases). This CDR3 region has 14 residues. The V end lost 5 bases, the J end lost 4 bases, and 12 bases lay between the germline ends. CDR3 coding DNA: TGTGCCAGCAGTAAGACAGAAGGAGGAAACACCATATATTTT. It translates to CASSKTEGGNTIYF.

This clonotype has a count of ten or more. The chain couples TRBV7-8 to TRBJ2-1, with D uncertain. Germline V gene sequence: CDR1 SGHVS, CDR2 FQNEAQ. The length of the CDR3 is 12 residues. Trimming took 2 bases from V and 8 from J, leaving 7 bases between them. The CDR3 spells CASSLSSYEQFF. CDR3 nucleotide sequence: TGTGCCAGCAGCTTAAGTAGCTATGAGCAGTTCTTC.

The genes are TRBV24-1 and TRBJ2-3; no definite D call. In germline, CDR1 is KGHDR, CDR2 SFDVKD. The V and J ends lost 0 bases and 1 base respectively, with 10 bases between them. This CDR3 spans 16 amino acids. CDR3 in DNA: TGTGCCACCAGTGATTTGCTAAGGGATGGCACAGATACGCAGTATTTT. This gives the protein CATSDLLRDGTDTQYF.

This clonotype occurred many times. The gene calls are TRBV7-2 and TRBJ2-3; D is undetermined. CDR3 length equals 16 residues. V lost 5 bases and J 4 bases, leaving 19 bases between the germline ends. Germline V gene sequence: CDR1 SGHTA, CDR2 FQGNSA. The CDR3 here is CASSPDLGYGADTQYF. The CDR3 DNA reads as TGTGCCAGCAGCCCCGATCTGGGCTACGGAGCAGATACGCAGTATTTT.

Concerning this clonotype itself: This may come from a read error, since a much larger clone is one base off. The rearrangement joins TRBV5-5 to TRBJ2-5, with a possible D match to TRBD1 (5 bases). The germline CDR1 and CDR2 sequences are SGHKS and YYEKEE (reference sequence). Trimming left V 7 bases short and J 2 bases short, with 18 bases between. This CDR3 spans 15 amino acids. CDR3 coding DNA: TGTGCCAGCTGGATCAAGCCAGGGCCTCAAGAGACCCAGTACTTC. Its protein is CASWIKPGPQETQYF. Together with reference TRBV5-5 and TRBJ2-5, the CDR3 gives the full variable domain: DAGVTQSPTHLIKTRGQQVTLRCSPISGHKSVSWYQQVLGQGPQFIFQYYEKEERGRGNFPDRFSARQFPNYSSELNVNALLLGDSALYLCASWIKPGPQETQYFGPGTRLLVL.

The V and J genes are TRBV7-8 and TRBJ1-5; 9 nucleotides align to TRBD1. The CDR3 totals 15 residues. In germline, CDR1 is SGHVS, CDR2 FQNEAQ. V shed 5 bases, J shed 2 bases, and the junction held 4 bases outside the gene matches. The CDR3: CASSAGTGRNQPQHF. Written as DNA, the CDR3 is TGTGCCAGCAGCGCCGGGACAGGGCGCAATCAGCCCCAGCATTTT. Drawing the rest from reference TRBV7-8 and TRBJ1-5, the complete variable domain is GAGVSQSPRYKVAKRGQDVALRCDPISGHVSLFWYQQALGQGPEFLTYFQNEAQLDKSGLPSDRFFAERPEGSVSTLKIQRTQQEDSAVYLCASSAGTGRNQPQHFGDGTRLSIL.

This chain joins TRBV6-2 or TRBV6-3 and TRBJ2-1, with D possibly matching TRBD2 (6 bases). The V gene lost 8 bases and the J gene lost 7 bases, with 12 bases spanning the gap. From germline, CDR1 is MNHEY and CDR2 SVGEGT. The CDR3 loop spans 12 amino acids. DNA for the CDR3: TGTGCCAGCGGAGGGCCGGGGAATGAGCAGTTCTTC. Protein sequence: CASGGPGNEQFF.

This clonotype was seen more than once but under ten times. V gene TRBV19 combines with J gene TRBJ2-4, with a tentative D call TRBD1 (6 bases). V lost 5 bases and J lost 6, with 20 bases in between. Germline V gives CDR1 LNHDA, CDR2 SQIVND (reference sequence). The CDR3 spans 16 residues. CDR3 sequence: CASSSPRRQGINIQYF. Here the CDR3 DNA reads TGTGCCAGTAGTTCACCCAGACGTCAGGGGATAAACATTCAGTACTTC. The whole variable domain, remainder taken from reference TRBV19 and TRBJ2-4, is DGGITQSPKYLFRKEGQNVTLSCEQNLNHDAMYWYRQDPGQGLRLIYYSQIVNDFQKGDIAEGYSVSREKKESFPLTVTSAQKNPTAFYLCASSSPRRQGINIQYFGAGTRLSVL.

There are a few counts of this clonotype. V gene TRBV4-3 combines with J gene TRBJ2-3; no firm D call. Germline CDR1 reads LGHNA; CDR2 reads YSLEER. V lost 1 base, J lost 9 bases, and 11 bases lay in between. The CDR3 contains 13 residues. The CDR3 coding sequence is TGCGCCAGCAGCCAAGCTACGTACGAGACGCAGTATTTT. Its translation is CASSQATYETQYF.

This clonotype turned up a few times. The chain employs TRBV11-2 and TRBJ2-2; D is undetermined. The V and J ends lost 2 bases and 6 bases respectively, with 7 bases between them. Germline V lookup: CDR1 SGHAT, CDR2 FQNNGV. The CDR3 consists of 13 residues. The CDR3 DNA sequence: TGTGCCAGCAGCTTAATACGGGCCGGGGAGCTGTTTTTT. Its protein product is CASSLIRAGELFF.

The rearrangement joins TRBV5-6 to TRBJ2-7; no clear D. The germline V gene has CDR1 SGHDT and CDR2 YYEEEE. V lost 5 bases to trimming and J lost 3 bases, with 12 bases between them. CDR3 size: 13 residues. CDR3 sequence reads: CASRAQESYEQYV. The CDR3, as DNA: TGTGCCAGCAGGGCCCAGGAAAGCTACGAGCAGTACGTC.

V is TRBV12-3 or TRBV12-4 and J is TRBJ2-1, with 7 nucleotides matching TRBD1. Trimming took 8 bases from V and 7 from J; bases not matched to a gene: 5. The CDR3 runs 12 residues. The CDR3 loop reads CASARQGNEQFF. CDR3 sequence (DNA): TGTGCCAGCGCCAGACAGGGTAATGAGCAGTTCTTC.

A few counts support this clonotype. The chain has TRBV5-5 and TRBJ2-3; no firm D call. The germline V gene has CDR1 SGHKS and CDR2 YYEKEE (reference sequence). The CDR3 is 13 residues long. V was trimmed by 4 bases and J by 4 bases, leaving 10 bases between them. For the CDR3, the DNA is TGTGCCAGCAGCGGCTTAGGAGCAGATACGCAGTATTTT. Translating it yields CASSGLGADTQYF. Supplemented by reference TRBV5-5 and TRBJ2-3, the full variable domain reads DAGVTQSPTHLIKTRGQQVTLRCSPISGHKSVSWYQQVLGQGPQFIFQYYEKEERGRGNFPDRFSARQFPNYSSELNVNALLLGDSALYLCASSGLGADTQYFGPGTRLTVL.

In its sample, this clonotype was seen many times. The chain recombines TRBV11-2 with TRBJ2-7; the match to TRBD2 covers 8 bases. The CDR3 length is 15 residues. From germline, CDR1 is SGHAT and CDR2 FQNNGV. V gave up 6 bases and J gave up 1 base; unmatched junction bases: 8. The CDR3 loop reads CASREAGARSYEQYF. The CDR3 coding sequence is TGTGCCAGCAGGGAAGCGGGAGCTCGTTCCTACGAGCAGTACTTC. Full variable domain (missing parts from reference TRBV11-2 and TRBJ2-7): EAGVAQSPRYKIIEKRQSVAFWCNPISGHATLYWYQQILGQGPKLLIQFQNNGVVDDSQLPKDRFSAERLKGVDSTLKIQPAKLEDSAVYLCASREAGARSYEQYFGPGTRLTVT.

This clonotype was found a few times. The chain recombines TRBV11-2 with TRBJ2-5; 7 bases agree with TRBD2. This CDR3 spans 12 amino acids. V shed 8 bases, J shed 3 bases, and the junction held 3 bases outside the gene matches. Germline assignment: CDR1 SGHAT and CDR2 FQNNGV. DNA for the CDR3: TGTGCCAGCGAGCGGGATAAAGAGACCCAGTACTTC. Protein: CASERDKETQYF.

The J gene is TRBJ1-6, the V gene TRBV3-1; D ambiguous. With 1 base removed from V and 9 bases from J, the gap between germline ends came to 13 bases. CDR1 and CDR2 from the germline V gene are LGHDT and YNNKEL (reference sequence). The CDR3 covers 15 residues. This CDR3 is CASSQVLGYGSPLHF. The CDR3 DNA sequence: TGTGCCAGCAGCCAAGTATTAGGGTATGGTTCACCCCTCCACTTT. The full variable domain, completed using reference TRBV3-1 and TRBJ1-6, is DTAVSQTPKYLVTQMGNDKSIKCEQNLGHDTMYWYKQDSKKFLKIMFSYNNKELIINETVPNRFSPKSPDKAHLNLHINSLELGDSAVYFCASSQVLGYGSPLHFGNGTRLTVT.

This clonotype occurred many times. The V and J genes are TRBV7-6 and TRBJ1-1; TRBD1 agrees at 9 bases. The CDR3 is made up of 13 amino acids. After removal of 10 bases from V and 5 bases from J, the junction contained 8 bases not matched to a gene. The germline V gene has CDR1 SGHVS and CDR2 FNYEAQ. CDR3 loop: CATSTGGLTEAFF. The CDR3 bases are TGTGCCACCTCGACAGGGGGTTTAACTGAAGCTTTCTTT.

The V and J genes are TRBV12-3 or TRBV12-4 and TRBJ2-4, with no clear D. There are 12 residues in the CDR3. Trimming left V 0 bases short and J 10 bases short, with 7 bases between. The CDR3 here is CASSLAERIQYF. DNA of the CDR3: TGTGCCAGCAGTTTAGCGGAGAGGATTCAGTACTTC.

The genes are TRBV10-3 and TRBJ2-1; 10 bases are shared with TRBD2. CDR1 is ENHRY, CDR2 SYGVKD, per germline. J was trimmed by 0 bases and V by 9 bases; bases with no gene match: 8. The CDR3 runs to 16 residues. The CDR3 coding sequence is TGTGCCATGGCTAGCGGGAGTTTCGGCTCCTACAATGAGCAGTTCTTC. Protein: CAMASGSFGSYNEQFF.

This chain connects TRBV7-2 to TRBJ2-1; 9 positions agree with TRBD2. The CDR3 length is 16 residues. The V gene end was trimmed by 2 bases and the J gene end by 3 bases; junction bases not matched to a gene: 5. Per germline, CDR1 SGHTA and CDR2 FQGNSA. In nucleotides, the CDR3 is TGTGCCAGCAGCTTAAGAGGCGGGAGGGTCTACAATGAGCAGTTCTTC. Its protein is CASSLRGGRVYNEQFF. The full variable domain, completed using reference TRBV7-2 and TRBJ2-1, is GAGVSQSPSNKVTEKGKDVELRCDPISGHTALYWYRQSLGQGLEFLIYFQGNSAPDKSGLPSDRFSAERTGGSVSTLTIQRTQQEDSAVYLCASSLRGGRVYNEQFFGPGTRLTVL.

This rearrangement joins TRBV5-6 to TRBJ2-3; weak D call: TRBD1 (6 bases). The CDR3 has 13 residues. Germline assignment: CDR1 SGHDT and CDR2 YYEEEE. V lost 7 bases, J lost 4 bases, and 13 bases lay in between. The CDR3 DNA reads as TGTGCCAGCCGCAGGGGAGTCGCAGATACGCAGTATTTT. As protein: CASRRGVADTQYF. Looking up the rest from reference TRBV5-6 and TRBJ2-3 gives the full variable domain: DAGVTQSPTHLIKTRGQQVTLRCSPKSGHDTVSWYQQALGQGPQFIFQYYEEEERQRGNFPDRFSGHQFPNYSSELNVNALLLGDSALYLCASRRGVADTQYFGPGTRLTVL.

The genes are TRBV6-6 and TRBJ2-1; TRBD2 might be the D (6 bases). Trimming stripped 1 base from V and 8 bases from J, with 9 bases between. The V gene's germline CDR1 is MNHNY and CDR2 SVGAGI (reference sequence). The CDR3 spans 13 residues. The CDR3 sequence: CASSYLRGDEQFF. The CDR3, as DNA: TGTGCCAGCAGTTACTTGCGCGGGGATGAGCAGTTCTTC.

This clonotype was detected only a few times. The V gene is TRBV12-3 or TRBV12-4, the J gene TRBJ2-1, with D unclear. This CDR3 comprises 14 residues. V lost 6 bases, J lost 9 bases, and 18 bases lay in between. The CDR3 loop reads CASSPSRRVSEQFF. The DNA for the CDR3 is TGTGCCAGCAGCCCCAGCAGAAGGGTCAGTGAGCAGTTCTTC.